This T cell receptor beta chain was observed in a study of T cells in localized non-small cell lung cancer. As regards this clone: Its antigen is unidentified. The germline gene is not matched at one end of the junction; a read error may be the cause.

Some clones are missing from TCRdb's copy, which holds only in-frame ones; the method was immunoSEQ multiplex PCR. Among about 28,000 clones listed, roughly 80% were seen once. General study results and limits: Appearance in adjacent lung was seen for a median about 58 of the top 100 tumor clones. Sequencing was limited to one tumor region, leaving the possibility of heterogeneity open. In the blood, greater T cell density corresponded to longer overall survival. The greatest T cell clonality was found in uninvolved adjacent lung (higher than in tumor).

The germline V gene encodes CDR1 MNHNS and CDR2 SASEGT. The CDR3 runs to 14 residues. This receptor was identified in a man aged 40-75 years with stage III lung adenocarcinoma. The chain has TRBV6-1 and TRBJ2-5, with 10 bases that match TRBD2. Specimen: peripheral blood mononuclear cells, collected before any cancer treatment. CDR3 DNA sequence: TGTGCCAGCAGTAAAGCGGGGGGGCGAGAGACCCAGTACTTC. Its protein is CASSKAGGRETQYF.